This is a list of T cell receptor beta chains from one sample in a study of sequential checkpoint blockade in melanoma. Sequenced by immunoSEQ multiplex PCR; TCRdb stores in-frame clones only, minus some. The sample lists thousands of clones; more than 25% were seen once. This specimen consisted of tumor tissue (inferred from file names), obtained from a patient given nivolumab and ipilimumab in sequence. These receptors were collected from a human donor with melanoma. Each CDR3 is given with its conserved first and last residue.

v_call	cdr3_length	j_call	cdr3_aa
TRBV5-1	17	TRBJ1-1	CASSALRDRALNTEAFF
TRBV29-1	15	TRBJ2-7	CSVEGGSGPPREQYF
TRBV6-8	12	TRBJ2-7	CASTHSGYEQYF
TRBV25-1	15	TRBJ1-3	CASVGQGLSGNTIYF
TRBV5-1	14	TRBJ1-1	CASSEGQGARGAFF
TRBV7-1	13	TRBJ2-3	CASSASSTDTQYF
TRBV11-3	15	TRBJ2-5	CASSFWDREIETQYF
TRBV6-8	12	TRBJ1-5	CASNPPQGPQHF
TRBV5-1	14	TRBJ2-3	CASSGDSRRDTQYF
TRBV6-8	15	TRBJ2-2	CASSLVPSGAGELFF
TRBV18	14	TRBJ2-7	CASSPRQASYEQYF
TRBV11-3	14	TRBJ2-3	CASSQDSSTDTQYF
TRBV6-8	12	TRBJ1-3	CASSLNGNTIYF
TRBV18	15	TRBJ2-3	CASSPDRDSTDTQYF
TRBV14	16	TRBJ1-1	CASSQDQRQGNTEAFF
TRBV11-3	15	TRBJ2-3	CASSLGPGGVDTQYF
TRBV14	13	TRBJ1-2	CASSQGGGYGYTF
TRBV11-3	14	TRBJ2-2	CASSLTEYTGELFF
TRBV11-3	15	TRBJ2-1	CASSQTSGRANEQFF
TRBV6-8	15	TRBJ2-1	CASRVLAGGYNEQFF
TRBV6-8	15	TRBJ2-2	CASSYSIQYTGELFF
TRBV19	13	TRBJ1-2	CASSLGQYYGYTF
TRBV11-3	17	TRBJ2-1	CASSLAGPAGGWNEQFF
TRBV6-8	16	TRBJ2-7	CASSPSPWTGDHEQYF
TRBV11-3	15	TRBJ2-5	CASSSSGPPVETQYF
TRBV25-1	12	TRBJ2-5	CASSEYRKTQYF
TRBV29-1	13	TRBJ1-1	CSGSRDQGTEAFF
TRBV11-3	16	TRBJ2-2	CASSPYSGANTGELFF
TRBV9	18	TRBJ2-3	CASSVAPGSSVGADTQYF
TRBV19	14	TRBJ2-7	CATTPAGGGYEQYF
TRBV6-8	15	TRBJ1-5	CASSYGTGANQPQHF
TRBV5-1	15	TRBJ1-4	CASSLADRGYEKLFF
TRBV5-1	16	TRBJ2-3	CASTWSPAGALDTQYF
TRBV6-8	14	TRBJ2-7	CASSYSENSYEQYF
TRBV19	15	TRBJ2-7	CASTPDGPGSYEQYF
TRBV29-1	13	TRBJ1-2	CSVDTPNRRGYTF
TRBV18	13	TRBJ2-3	CASSPLGTDTQYF
TRBV28	14	TRBJ2-7	CASSFTGVLYEQYF
TRBV9	15	TRBJ2-5	CASSVVGGRGETQYF
TRBV28	13	TRBJ1-2	CASGGLTDYGYTF
TRBV19	14	TRBJ2-7	CASSIRQGSYEQYF
TRBV6-8	18	TRBJ2-7	CASSGAGTGQTIAYEQYF